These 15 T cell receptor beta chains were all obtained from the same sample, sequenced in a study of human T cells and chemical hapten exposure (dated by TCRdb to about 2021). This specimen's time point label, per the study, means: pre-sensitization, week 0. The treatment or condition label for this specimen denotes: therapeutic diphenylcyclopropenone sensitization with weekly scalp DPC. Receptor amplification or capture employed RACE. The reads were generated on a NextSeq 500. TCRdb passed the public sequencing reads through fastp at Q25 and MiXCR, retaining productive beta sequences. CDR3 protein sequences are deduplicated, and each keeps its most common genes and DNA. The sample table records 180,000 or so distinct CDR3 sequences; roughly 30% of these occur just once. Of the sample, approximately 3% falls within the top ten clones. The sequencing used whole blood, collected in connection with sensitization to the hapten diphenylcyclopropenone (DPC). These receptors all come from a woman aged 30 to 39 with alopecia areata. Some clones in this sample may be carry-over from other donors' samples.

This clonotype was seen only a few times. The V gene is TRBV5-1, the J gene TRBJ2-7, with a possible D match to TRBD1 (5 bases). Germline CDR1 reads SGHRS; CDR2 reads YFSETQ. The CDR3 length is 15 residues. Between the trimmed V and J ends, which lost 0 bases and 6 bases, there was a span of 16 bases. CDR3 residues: CASSLGTGSQGEQYF. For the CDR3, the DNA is TGCGCCAGCAGCTTGGGGACCGGGTCCCAGGGCGAGCAGTACTTC.

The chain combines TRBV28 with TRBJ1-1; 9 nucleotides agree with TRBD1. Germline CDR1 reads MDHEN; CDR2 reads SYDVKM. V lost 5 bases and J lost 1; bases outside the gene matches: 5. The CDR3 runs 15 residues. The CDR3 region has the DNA TGTGCCAGCAGTGCCCCGGGACAGGGGAACACTGAAGCTTTCTTT. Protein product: CASSAPGQGNTEAFF. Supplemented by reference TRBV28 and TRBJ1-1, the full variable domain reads DVKVTQSSRYLVKRTGEKVFLECVQDMDHENMFWYRQDPGLGLRLIYFSYDVKMKEKGDIPEGYSVSREKKERFSLILESASTNQTSMYLCASSAPGQGNTEAFFGQGTRLTVV.

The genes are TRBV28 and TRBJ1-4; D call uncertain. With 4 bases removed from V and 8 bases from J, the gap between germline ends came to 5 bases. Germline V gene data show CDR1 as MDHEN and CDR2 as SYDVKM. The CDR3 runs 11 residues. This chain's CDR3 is CASSSREKLFF. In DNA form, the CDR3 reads TGTGCCAGCAGTTCTCGGGAAAAACTGTTTTTT. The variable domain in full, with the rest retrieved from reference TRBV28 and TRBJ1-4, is DVKVTQSSRYLVKRTGEKVFLECVQDMDHENMFWYRQDPGLGLRLIYFSYDVKMKEKGDIPEGYSVSREKKERFSLILESASTNQTSMYLCASSSREKLFFGSGTQLSVL.

CDR3 in DNA: TGTGCCAGCAGCTCGGGTAGCGGCGCCCTCGAGCAGTACTTC. Translating it yields CASSSGSGALEQYF. This chain joins TRBV12-3 or TRBV12-4 and TRBJ2-7, with D maybe TRBD2 (6 bases). CDR3 length: 14 residues. V dropped 6 bases and J dropped 6 bases, with 18 bases sitting between them.

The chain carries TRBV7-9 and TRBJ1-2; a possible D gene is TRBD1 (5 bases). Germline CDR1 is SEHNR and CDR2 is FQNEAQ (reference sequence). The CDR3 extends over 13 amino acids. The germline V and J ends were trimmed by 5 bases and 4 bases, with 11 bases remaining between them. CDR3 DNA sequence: TGTGCCAGCAGCCTCCGGGACTTCTATGGCTACACCTTC. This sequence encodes CASSLRDFYGYTF.

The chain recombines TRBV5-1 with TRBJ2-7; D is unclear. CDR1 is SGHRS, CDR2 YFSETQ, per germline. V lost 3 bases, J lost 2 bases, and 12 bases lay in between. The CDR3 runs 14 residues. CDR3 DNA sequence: TGCGCCAGCAGCTCGGGTCTGACAACCTACGAGCAGTACTTC. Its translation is CASSSGLTTYEQYF.

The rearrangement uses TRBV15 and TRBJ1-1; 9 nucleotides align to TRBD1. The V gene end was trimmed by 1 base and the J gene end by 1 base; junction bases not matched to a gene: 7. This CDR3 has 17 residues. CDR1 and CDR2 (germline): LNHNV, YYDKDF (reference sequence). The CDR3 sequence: CATSRVSGQGRNTEAFF. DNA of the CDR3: TGTGCCACCAGCAGAGTATCGGGACAGGGAAGGAACACTGAAGCTTTCTTT.

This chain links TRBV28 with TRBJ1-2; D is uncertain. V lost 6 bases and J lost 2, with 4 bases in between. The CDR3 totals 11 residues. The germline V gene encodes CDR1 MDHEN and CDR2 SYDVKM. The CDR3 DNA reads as TGTGCCAGCAGGAACAACTATGGCTACACCTTC. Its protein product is CASRNNYGYTF.

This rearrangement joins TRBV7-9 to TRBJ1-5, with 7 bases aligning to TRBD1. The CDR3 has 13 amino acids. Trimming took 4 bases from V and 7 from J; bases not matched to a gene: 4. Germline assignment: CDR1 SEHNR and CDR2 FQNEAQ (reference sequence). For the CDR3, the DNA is TGTGCCAGCAGCTCTACAGGGGAGCAGCCCCAGCATTTT. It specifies CASSSTGEQPQHF.

The CDR3 coding sequence is TGTGCCACCAGTGATGTGGTGGGGACAGGTGGGACCCAGTACTTC. Translation: CATSDVVGTGGTQYF. The V gene is TRBV24-1, the J gene TRBJ2-5; 8 bases are a match to TRBD1. V was clipped by 3 bases and J by 7 bases; unmatched bases: 9. CDR1 is KGHDR and CDR2 is SFDVKD in the germline V gene. The CDR3 sequence is 15 residues long.

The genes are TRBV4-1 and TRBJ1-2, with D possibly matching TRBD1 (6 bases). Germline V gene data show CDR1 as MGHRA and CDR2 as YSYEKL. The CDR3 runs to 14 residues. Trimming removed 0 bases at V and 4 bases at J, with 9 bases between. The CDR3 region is CASSQDRGVYGYTF. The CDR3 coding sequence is TGCGCCAGCAGCCAAGATAGGGGGGTCTATGGCTACACCTTC.

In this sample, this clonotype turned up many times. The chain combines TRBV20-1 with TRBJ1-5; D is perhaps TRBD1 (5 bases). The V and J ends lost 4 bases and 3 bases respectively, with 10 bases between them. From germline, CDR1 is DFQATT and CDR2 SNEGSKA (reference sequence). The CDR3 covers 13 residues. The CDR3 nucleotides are TGCAGTGCTACAAAGGGGTACAATCAGCCCCAGCATTTT. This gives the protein CSATKGYNQPQHF.

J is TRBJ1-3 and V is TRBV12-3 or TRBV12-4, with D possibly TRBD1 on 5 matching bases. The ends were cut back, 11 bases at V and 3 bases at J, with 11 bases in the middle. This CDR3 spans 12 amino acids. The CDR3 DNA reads TGTGCCGGGGGGGTGGATGGAAACACCATATATTTT. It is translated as CAGGVDGNTIYF.

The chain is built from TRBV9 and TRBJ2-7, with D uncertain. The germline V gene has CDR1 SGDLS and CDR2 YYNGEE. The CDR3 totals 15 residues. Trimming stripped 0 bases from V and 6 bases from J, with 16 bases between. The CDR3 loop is CASSVGTLTAGEQYF. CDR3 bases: TGTGCCAGCAGCGTAGGGACCTTAACAGCCGGCGAGCAGTACTTC.

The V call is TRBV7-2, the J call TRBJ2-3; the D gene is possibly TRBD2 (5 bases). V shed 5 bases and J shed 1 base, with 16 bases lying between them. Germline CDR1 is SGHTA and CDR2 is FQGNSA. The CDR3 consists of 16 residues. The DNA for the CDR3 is TGTGCCAGCAGCCTGAACGCGGGCGGTGGCACAGATACGCAGTATTTT. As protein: CASSLNAGGGTDTQYF.